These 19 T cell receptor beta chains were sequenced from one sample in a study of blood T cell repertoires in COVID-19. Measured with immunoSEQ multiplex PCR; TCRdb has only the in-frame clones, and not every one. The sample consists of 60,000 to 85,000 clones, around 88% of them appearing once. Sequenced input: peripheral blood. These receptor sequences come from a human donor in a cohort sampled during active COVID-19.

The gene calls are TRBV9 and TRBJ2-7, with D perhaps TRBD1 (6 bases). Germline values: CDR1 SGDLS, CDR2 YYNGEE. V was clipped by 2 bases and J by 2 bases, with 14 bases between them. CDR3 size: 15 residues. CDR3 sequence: CASSVDWGPTYEQYF. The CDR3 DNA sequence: TGTGCCAGCAGCGTGGATTGGGGGCCCACCTACGAGCAGTACTTC.

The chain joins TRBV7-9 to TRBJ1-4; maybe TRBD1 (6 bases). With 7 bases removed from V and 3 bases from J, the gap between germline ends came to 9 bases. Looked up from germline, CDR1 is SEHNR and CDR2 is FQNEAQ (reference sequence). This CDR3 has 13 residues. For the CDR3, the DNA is TGTGCCAGCAATAGACAGGCTAATGAAAAACTGTTTTTT. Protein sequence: CASNRQANEKLFF.

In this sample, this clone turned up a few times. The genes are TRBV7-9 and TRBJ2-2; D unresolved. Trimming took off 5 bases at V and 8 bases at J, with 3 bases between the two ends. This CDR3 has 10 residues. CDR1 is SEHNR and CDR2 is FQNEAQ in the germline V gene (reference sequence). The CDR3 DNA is TGTGCCAGCAGCCCAGGGGAGCTGTTTTTT. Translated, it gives CASSPGELFF. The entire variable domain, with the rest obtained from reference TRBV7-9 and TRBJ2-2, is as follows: DTGVSQNPRHKITKRGQNVTFRCDPISEHNRLYWYRQTLGQGPEFLTYFQNEAQLEKSRLLSDRFSAERPKGSFSTLEIQRTEQGDSAMYLCASSPGELFFGEGSRLTVL.

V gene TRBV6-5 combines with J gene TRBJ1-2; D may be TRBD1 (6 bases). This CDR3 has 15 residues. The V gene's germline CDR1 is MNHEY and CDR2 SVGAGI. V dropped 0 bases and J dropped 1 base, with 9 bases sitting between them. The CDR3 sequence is CASSYSPGVNYGYTF. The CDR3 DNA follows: TGTGCCAGCAGTTACTCGCCAGGGGTTAACTATGGCTACACCTTC.

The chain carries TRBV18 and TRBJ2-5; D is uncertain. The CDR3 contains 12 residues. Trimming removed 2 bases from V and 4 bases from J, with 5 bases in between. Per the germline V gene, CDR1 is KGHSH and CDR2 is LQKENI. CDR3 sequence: CASSPGLETQYF. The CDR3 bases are TGTGCCAGCTCACCAGGCTTAGAGACCCAGTACTTC.

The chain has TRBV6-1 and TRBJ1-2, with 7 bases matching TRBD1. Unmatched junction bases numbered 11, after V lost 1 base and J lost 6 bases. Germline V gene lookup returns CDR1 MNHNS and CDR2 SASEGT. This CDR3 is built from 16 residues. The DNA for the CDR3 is TGTGCCAGCAGTGAAGTGGGGGAAGGGGGCAGGAATGGCTACACCTTC. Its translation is CASSEVGEGGRNGYTF.

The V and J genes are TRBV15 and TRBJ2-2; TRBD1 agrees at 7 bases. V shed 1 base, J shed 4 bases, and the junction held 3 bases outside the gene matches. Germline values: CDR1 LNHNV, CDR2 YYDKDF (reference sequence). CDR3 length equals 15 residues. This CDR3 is CATSRGRGITGELFF. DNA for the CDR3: TGTGCCACCAGCAGAGGCAGGGGGATCACCGGGGAGCTGTTTTTT.

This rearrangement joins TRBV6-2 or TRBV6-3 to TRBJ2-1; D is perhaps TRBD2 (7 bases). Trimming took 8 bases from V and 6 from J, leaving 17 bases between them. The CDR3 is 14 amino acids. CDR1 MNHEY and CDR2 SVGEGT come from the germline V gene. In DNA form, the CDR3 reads TGTGCCAGCTGTTTAGAGGGGGGGGCCAATGAGCAGTTCTTC. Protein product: CASCLEGGANEQFF.

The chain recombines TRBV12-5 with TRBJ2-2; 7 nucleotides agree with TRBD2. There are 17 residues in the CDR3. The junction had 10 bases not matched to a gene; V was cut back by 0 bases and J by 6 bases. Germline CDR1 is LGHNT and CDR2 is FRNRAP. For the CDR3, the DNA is TGTGCTAGTGGTTTGGTAAGGGCGGGGGTCACCGCCGGGGAGCTGTTTTTT. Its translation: CASGLVRAGVTAGELFF. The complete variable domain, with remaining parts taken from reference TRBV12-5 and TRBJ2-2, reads DARVTQTPRHKVTEMGQEVTMRCQPILGHNTVFWYRQTMMQGLELLAYFRNRAPLDDSGMPKDRFSAEMPDATLATLKIQPSEPRDSAVYFCASGLVRAGVTAGELFFGEGSRLTVL.

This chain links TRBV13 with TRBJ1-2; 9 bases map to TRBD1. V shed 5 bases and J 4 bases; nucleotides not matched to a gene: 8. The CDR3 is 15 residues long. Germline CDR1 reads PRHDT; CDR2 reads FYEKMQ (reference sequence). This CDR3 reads CASSRQGGWSYGYTF. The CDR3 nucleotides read TGTGCCAGCAGCCGACAGGGGGGCTGGTCCTATGGCTACACCTTC.

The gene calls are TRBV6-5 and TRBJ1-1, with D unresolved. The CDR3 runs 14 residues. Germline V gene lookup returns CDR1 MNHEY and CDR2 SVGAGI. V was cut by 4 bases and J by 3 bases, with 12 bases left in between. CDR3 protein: CASSWSGGDTEAFF. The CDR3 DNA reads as TGTGCCAGCAGTTGGTCCGGCGGGGACACTGAAGCTTTCTTT.

CDR3 DNA: TGTGCCATCAGTGAGCAAAGGGGACAGGGGGCCTATGAGCAGTTCTTC. Residues: CAISEQRGQGAYEQFF. V is TRBV10-3 and J is TRBJ2-1; the match to TRBD1 covers 12 bases. The germline gives CDR1 ENHRY, CDR2 SYGVKD. The V segment lost 2 bases and the J segment 8 bases; nucleotides outside the gene matches: 7. This CDR3 has 16 residues.

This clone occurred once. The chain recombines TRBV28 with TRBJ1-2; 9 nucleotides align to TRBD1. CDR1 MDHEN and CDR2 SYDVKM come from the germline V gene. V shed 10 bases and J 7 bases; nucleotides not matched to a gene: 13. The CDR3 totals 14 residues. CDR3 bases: TGTGCCACAGTGGAGGGGACAGGGAGTTTTGGCTACACCTTC. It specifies CATVEGTGSFGYTF.

The CDR3, as DNA: TGCGCCAGCAGCTTGGACGGGGGTGGGAAAGAGACCCAGTACTTC. This gives the protein CASSLDGGGKETQYF. V and J are TRBV5-1 and TRBJ2-5, with D maybe TRBD2 (6 bases). V lost 0 bases to trimming and J lost 3 bases, with 12 bases between them. CDR1 and CDR2 from the germline V gene are SGHRS and YFSETQ. The CDR3 contains 15 residues.

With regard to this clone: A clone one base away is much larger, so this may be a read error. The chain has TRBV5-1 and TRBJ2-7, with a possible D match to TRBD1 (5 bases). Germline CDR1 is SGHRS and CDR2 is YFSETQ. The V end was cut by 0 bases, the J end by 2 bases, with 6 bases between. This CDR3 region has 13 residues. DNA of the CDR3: TGCGCCAGCAGCTTGGCAGGGCCCTACGAGCAGTACTTC. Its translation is CASSLAGPYEQYF.

CDR3 residues: CASSGGGPSTDTQYF. The CDR3 bases are TGTGCCAGCAGCGGCGGGGGCCCGAGCACAGATACGCAGTATTTT. The J gene is TRBJ2-3, the V gene TRBV6-2 or TRBV6-3, with D perhaps TRBD2 (7 bases). The germline gives CDR1 MNHEY, CDR2 SVGEGT. V lost 6 bases, J lost 0 bases, and 13 bases lay in between. This CDR3 contains 15 residues.

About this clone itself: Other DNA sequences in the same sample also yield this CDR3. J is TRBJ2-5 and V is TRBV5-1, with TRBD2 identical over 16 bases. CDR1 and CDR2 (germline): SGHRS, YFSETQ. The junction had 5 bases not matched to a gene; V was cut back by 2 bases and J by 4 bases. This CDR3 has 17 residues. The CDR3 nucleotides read TGCGCCAGCAGCTTTCCGGGACTAGCGGGGGGGAGAGAGACCCAGTACTTC. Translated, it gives CASSFPGLAGGRETQYF.

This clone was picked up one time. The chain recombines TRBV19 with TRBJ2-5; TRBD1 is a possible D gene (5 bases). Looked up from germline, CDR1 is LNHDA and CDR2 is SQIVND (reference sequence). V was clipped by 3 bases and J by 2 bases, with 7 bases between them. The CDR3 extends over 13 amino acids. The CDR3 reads CASSMGRQETQYF. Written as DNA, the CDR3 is TGTGCCAGTAGTATGGGGCGGCAAGAGACCCAGTACTTC.

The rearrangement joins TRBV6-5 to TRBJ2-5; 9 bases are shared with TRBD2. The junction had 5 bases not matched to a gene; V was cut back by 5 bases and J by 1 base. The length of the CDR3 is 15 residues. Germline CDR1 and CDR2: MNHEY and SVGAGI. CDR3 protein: CASSHSGGLQETQYF. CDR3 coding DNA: TGTGCCAGCAGTCATAGCGGGGGCCTCCAAGAGACCCAGTACTTC.